This T cell receptor (beta chain) appears in the sequencing data of a study of cytomegalovirus exposure and HLA in healthy donors. On the study more broadly: Most donors, 80% to 90% of a few hundred genotyped, fell in the Caucasian-associated ancestry cluster.

The PCR used 60 Vbeta and 13 Jbeta primers. Clones were sequenced by immunoSEQ multiplex PCR, and TCRdb holds only the in-frame ones, with some missing. The sample lists 180,000 or so clones; around 80% were seen once. Study-level points and caveats: Several of the most significant clusters appeared linked to common viral pathogens, based on a later analysis. A later analysis showed TCR association rates differing by HLA locus, peaking at DRB1 and lowest at HLA-C.

On this clone: Antigen: not known.

CDR3 length equals 19 residues. Germline CDR1 MDHEN, CDR2 SYDVKM. V gave up 6 bases and J gave up 7 bases; unmatched junction bases: 24. The clonotype originates from a female donor in good health and CMV-seronegative. Source material: PBMCs. This rearrangement joins TRBV28 to TRBJ2-1, with TRBD2 matching 7 bases. CDR3 DNA sequence: TGTGCCAGCAGCCCCTGGGTGGGCGGGAGAGCCCAAAAGGGGAATGAGCAGTTCTTC. It codes for CASSPWVGGRAQKGNEQFF.